The rows below give T cell receptor beta chains drawn from one sample of a study of Graves' ophthalmopathy and Graves' hyperthyroidism. Using its own MiXCR run on the multiplex PCR reads, TCRdb lists one record per CDR3 protein. The sample has hundreds of thousands of distinct CDR3 sequences, 21% seen once. The source material was peripheral blood. The receptors originated from a woman in her late teens or twenties with stable Graves' hyperthyroidism. CDR3s include the opening cysteine and the closing phenylalanine or tryptophan. Each record gives: V gene, J gene, CDR3 protein.

>TRBV27|TRBJ2-5
CASRRLAPQETQYF
>TRBV7-4|TRBJ1-5
CASSLARGNQPPHF
>TRBV4-3|TRBJ2-5
CASSQDFGLTGETQYF
>TRBV20-1|TRBJ2-3
CSAQTSGSWADTQYF
>TRBV20-1|TRBJ2-7
CSAWTSGNEQYF
>TRBV10-3|-
CAISEGVAEFYEQFF
>TRBV20-1|TRBJ2-5
CSRTGAIQETQYF
>TRBV2|TRBJ2-5
CASSEAVSGSLRETQYF
>TRBV28|TRBJ1-2
CASTPWGVDYGYTF
>TRBV18|TRBJ2-5
CASSPRARQETQYF
>TRBV28|TRBJ2-7
CASGLALGGGYEQYF
>TRBV7-2|TRBJ1-6
CASSLVAGNNSPLHF
>TRBV19|TRBJ2-7
CASSIERGDYEQYF
>TRBV12-3/TRBV12-4|TRBJ1-1
CASESRPSNTEAFF
>TRBV29-1|TRBJ2-7
CSVIPHVRSYEQYF
>TRBV28|TRBJ1-2
CASSPPGQGFGYTF
>TRBV20-1|TRBJ1-6
CSASWESGSPLHF
>TRBV7-2|TRBJ2-4
CASSLARGRQDIQYF
>TRBV20-1|TRBJ2-5
CSAPRLHGEGETQYF
>TRBV25-1|TRBJ2-5
CASSEIGDNNQETQYF
>TRBV6-2/TRBV6-3|TRBJ2-2
CASSLDGRGNTGELFF
>TRBV12-3/TRBV12-4|TRBJ1-5
CASSFNRGLNQPQHF
>TRBV7-3|TRBJ2-6
CASSNSPGPGANVLTF